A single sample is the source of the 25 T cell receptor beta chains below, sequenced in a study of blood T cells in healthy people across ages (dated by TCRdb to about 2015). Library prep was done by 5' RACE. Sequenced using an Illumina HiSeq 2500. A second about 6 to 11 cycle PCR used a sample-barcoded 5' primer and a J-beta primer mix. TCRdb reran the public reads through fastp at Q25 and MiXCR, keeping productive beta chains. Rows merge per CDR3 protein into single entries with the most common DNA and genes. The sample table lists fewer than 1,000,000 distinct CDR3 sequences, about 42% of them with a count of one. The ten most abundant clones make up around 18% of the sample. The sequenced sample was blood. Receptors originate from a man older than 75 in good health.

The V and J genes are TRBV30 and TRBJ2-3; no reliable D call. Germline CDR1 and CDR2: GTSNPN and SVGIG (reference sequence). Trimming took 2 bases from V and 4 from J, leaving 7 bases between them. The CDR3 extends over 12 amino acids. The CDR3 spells CAWSPFPDTQYF. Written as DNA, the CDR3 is TGTGCCTGGAGTCCCTTCCCAGATACGCAGTATTTT.

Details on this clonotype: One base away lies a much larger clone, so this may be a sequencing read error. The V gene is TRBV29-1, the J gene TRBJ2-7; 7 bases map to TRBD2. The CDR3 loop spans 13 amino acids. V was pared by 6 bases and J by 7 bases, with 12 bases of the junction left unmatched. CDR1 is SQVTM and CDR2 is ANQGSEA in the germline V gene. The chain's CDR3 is CSVSGNPYNEQYF. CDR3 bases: TGCAGCGTGAGCGGGAATCCCTACAATGAGCAGTACTTC.

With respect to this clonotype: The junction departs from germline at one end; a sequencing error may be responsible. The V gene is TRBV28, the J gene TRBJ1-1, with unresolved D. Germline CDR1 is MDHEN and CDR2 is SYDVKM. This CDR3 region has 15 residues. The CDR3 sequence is CTSSRIADMNTEAFF. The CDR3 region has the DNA TGTACCAGCAGCCGTATAGCCGATATGAACACTGAAGCTTTCTTT.

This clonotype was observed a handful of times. CDR3: CASSRGTGELFF. The CDR3 nucleotides read TGTGCCAGCAGCAGGGGAACCGGGGAGCTGTTTTTT. V gene TRBV12-3 or TRBV12-4 combines with J gene TRBJ2-2; tentatively, D is TRBD1 (6 bases). V lost 6 bases to trimming and J lost 5 bases, with 7 bases between them. CDR3 length: 12 residues.

The CDR3 here is CASSRGGLADTDTQYF. CDR3 sequence (DNA): TGTGCCAGCAGCCGCGGGGGACTAGCCGACACAGATACGCAGTATTTT. The rearrangement joins TRBV14 to TRBJ2-3; TRBD2 matches at 9 bases. The germline V gene has CDR1 SGHDN and CDR2 FVKESK. The CDR3 totals 16 residues. J lost 2 bases, V lost 4 bases, and 7 bases had no gene match.

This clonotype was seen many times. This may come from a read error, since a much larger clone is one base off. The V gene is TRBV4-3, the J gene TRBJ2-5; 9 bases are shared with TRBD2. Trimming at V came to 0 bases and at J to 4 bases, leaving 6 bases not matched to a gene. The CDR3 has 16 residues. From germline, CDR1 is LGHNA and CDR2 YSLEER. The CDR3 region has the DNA TGCGCCAGCAGCCAAGACGGGGGAGCGGGGGGAGAGACCCAGTACTTC. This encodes CASSQDGGAGGETQYF.

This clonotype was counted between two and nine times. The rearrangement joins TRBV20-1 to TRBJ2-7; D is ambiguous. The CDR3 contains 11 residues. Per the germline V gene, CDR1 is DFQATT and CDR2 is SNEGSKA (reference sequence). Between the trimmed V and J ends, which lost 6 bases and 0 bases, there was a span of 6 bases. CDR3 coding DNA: TGCAGTGCACGGCTCTCCTACGAGCAGTACTTC. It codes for CSARLSYEQYF.

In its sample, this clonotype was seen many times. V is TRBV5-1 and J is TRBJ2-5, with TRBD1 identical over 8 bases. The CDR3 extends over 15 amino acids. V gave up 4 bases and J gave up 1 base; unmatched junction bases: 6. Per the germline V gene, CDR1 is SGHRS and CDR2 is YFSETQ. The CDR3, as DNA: TGCGCCAGCAGCGGGCAGGGGGCCCTCCAAGAGACCCAGTACTTC. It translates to CASSGQGALQETQYF.

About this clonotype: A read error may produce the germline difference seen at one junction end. This chain's CDR3 is CASSLTLGDYGANVLTF. The CDR3, as DNA: TGTGCCAGCAGCTTAACTTTGGGGGATTATGGGGCCAACGTCCTGACTTTT. The V and J genes are TRBV7-8 and TRBJ2-6, with D perhaps TRBD1 or TRBD2 (5 bases each). The length of the CDR3 is 17 residues. CDR1 is SGHVS, CDR2 FQNEAQ, per germline.

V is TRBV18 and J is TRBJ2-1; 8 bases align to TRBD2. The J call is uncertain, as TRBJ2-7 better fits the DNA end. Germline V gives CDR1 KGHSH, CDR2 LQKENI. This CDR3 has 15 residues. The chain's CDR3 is CASSLREGMTYEQYF. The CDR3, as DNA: TGTGCCAGCTCACTACGGGAGGGTATGACCTACGAGCAGTACTTC.

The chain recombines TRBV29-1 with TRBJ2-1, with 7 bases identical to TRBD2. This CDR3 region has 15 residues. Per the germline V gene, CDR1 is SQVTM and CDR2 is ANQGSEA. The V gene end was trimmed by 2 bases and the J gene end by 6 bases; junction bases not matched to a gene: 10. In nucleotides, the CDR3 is TGCAGCGTTGAAAGGGCGGGGACGGGGGGCAATGAGCAGTTCTTC. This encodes CSVERAGTGGNEQFF.

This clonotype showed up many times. This chain's CDR3 is CASSLGLAATYEQYF. In DNA, the CDR3 is TGCGCCAGCAGCTTGGGGCTGGCGGCAACCTACGAGCAGTACTTC. The chain links TRBV5-1 to TRBJ2-7; D gene uncertain. Trimming pared 0 bases from V and 2 bases from J, leaving 12 bases between. Germline CDR1 SGHRS, CDR2 YFSETQ. This CDR3 is built from 15 residues.

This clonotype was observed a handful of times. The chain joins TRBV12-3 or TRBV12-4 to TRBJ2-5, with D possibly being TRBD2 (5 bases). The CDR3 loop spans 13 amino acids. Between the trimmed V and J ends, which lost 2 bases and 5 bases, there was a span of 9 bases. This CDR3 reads CASSLTRWETQYF. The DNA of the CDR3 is TGTGCCAGCAGTTTAACTAGGTGGGAGACCCAGTACTTC.

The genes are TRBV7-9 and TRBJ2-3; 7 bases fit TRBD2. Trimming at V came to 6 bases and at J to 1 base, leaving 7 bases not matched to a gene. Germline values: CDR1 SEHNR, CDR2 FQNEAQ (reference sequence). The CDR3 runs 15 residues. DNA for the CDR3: TGTGCCAGCAGTAGGACGGCGGGAGGCACAGATACGCAGTATTTT. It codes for CASSRTAGGTDTQYF.

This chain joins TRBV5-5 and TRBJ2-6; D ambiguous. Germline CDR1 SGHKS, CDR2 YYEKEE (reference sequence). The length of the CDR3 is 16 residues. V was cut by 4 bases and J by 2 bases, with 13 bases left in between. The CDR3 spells CASSVGKDTGANVLTF. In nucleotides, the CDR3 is TGTGCCAGCAGCGTAGGAAAGGATACTGGGGCCAACGTCCTGACTTTC.

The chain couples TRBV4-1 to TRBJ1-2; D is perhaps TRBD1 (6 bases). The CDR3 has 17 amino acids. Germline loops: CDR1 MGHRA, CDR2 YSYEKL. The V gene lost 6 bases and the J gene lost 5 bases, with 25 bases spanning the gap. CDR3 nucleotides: TGCGCCAGCAGGCACCAACTAACCCAGGGGAAACGATATGGCTACACCTTC. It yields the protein CASRHQLTQGKRYGYTF.

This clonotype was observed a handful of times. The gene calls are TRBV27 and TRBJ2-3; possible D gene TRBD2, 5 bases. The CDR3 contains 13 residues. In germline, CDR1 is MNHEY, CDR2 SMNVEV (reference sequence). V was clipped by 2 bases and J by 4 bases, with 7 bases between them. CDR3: CASSLEGADTQYF. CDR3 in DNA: TGTGCCAGCAGTTTAGAGGGCGCAGATACGCAGTATTTT.

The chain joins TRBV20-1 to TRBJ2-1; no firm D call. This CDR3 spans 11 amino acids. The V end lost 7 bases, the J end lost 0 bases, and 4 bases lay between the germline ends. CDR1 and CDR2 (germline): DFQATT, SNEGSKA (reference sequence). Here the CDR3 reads CSGSSYNEQFF. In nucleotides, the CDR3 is TGCAGTGGGAGCTCCTACAATGAGCAGTTCTTC.

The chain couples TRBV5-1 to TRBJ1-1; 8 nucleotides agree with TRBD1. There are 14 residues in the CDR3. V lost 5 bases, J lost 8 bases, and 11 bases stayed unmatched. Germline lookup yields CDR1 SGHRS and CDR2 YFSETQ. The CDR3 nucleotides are TGCGCCAGCAGTCGGTCATGGGGACAGGCAGAAGCTTTCTTT. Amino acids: CASSRSWGQAEAFF.

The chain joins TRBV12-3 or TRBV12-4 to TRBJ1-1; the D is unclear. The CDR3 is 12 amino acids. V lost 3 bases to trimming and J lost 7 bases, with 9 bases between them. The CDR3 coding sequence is TGTGCCAGCAGTTTGCCAACGAATGAAGCTTTCTTT. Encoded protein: CASSLPTNEAFF.

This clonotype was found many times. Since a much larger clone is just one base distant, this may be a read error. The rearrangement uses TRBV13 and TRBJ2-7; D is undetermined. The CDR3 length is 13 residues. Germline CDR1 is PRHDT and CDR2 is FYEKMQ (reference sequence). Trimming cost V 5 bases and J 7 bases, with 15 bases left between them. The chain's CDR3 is CASSVADPNEQYF. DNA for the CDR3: TGTGCCAGCAGCGTGGCGGACCCCAATGAGCAGTACTTC. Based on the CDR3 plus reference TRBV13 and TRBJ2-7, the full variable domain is AAGVIQSPRHLIKEKRETATLKCYPIPRHDTVYWYQQGPGQDPQFLISFYEKMQSDKGSIPDRFSAQQFSDYHSELNMSSLELGDSALYFCASSVADPNEQYFGPGTRLTVT.

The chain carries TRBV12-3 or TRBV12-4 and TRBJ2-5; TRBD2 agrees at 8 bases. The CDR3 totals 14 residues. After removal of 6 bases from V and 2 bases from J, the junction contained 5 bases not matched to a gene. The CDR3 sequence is CASSRSGVQETQYF. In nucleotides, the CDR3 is TGTGCCAGCAGCCGTAGCGGGGTTCAAGAGACCCAGTACTTC.

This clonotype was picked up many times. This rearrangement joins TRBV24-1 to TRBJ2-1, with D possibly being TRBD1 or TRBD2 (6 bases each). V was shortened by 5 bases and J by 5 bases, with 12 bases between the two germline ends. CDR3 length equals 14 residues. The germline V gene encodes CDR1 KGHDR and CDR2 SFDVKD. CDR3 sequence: CATSAWRDNNEQFF. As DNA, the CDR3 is TGTGCCACCAGTGCCTGGCGGGACAACAATGAGCAGTTCTTC.

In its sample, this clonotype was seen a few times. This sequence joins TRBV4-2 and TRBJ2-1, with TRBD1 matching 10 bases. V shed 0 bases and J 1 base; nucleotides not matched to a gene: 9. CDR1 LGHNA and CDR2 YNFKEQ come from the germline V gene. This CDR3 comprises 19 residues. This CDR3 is CASSQDEGRTGGSYNEQFF. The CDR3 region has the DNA TGTGCCAGCAGCCAAGACGAGGGCCGGACAGGGGGGTCCTACAATGAGCAGTTCTTC.

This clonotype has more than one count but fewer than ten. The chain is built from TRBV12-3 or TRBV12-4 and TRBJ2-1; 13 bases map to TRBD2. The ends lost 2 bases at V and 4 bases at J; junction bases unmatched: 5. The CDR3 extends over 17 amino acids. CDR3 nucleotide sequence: TGTGCCAGCAGTTTACCCGGACTAGCGGGGGCTTACAATGAGCAGTTCTTC. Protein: CASSLPGLAGAYNEQFF.